Shown below are 23 T cell receptor beta chains from a single sample sequenced in a study of shared T cell receptors in the human thymus. Profiled with immunoSEQ multiplex PCR; TCRdb holds only in-frame clones, not every one. The table records about 540,000 clones, about 84% of them present only once. These data also featured in a second study, about human thymus T cells.

The sequenced sample was thymocytes. The receptors were gathered from a boy less than two years old with a congenital heart defect.

This chain uses TRBV5-1 with TRBJ2-7; D is perhaps TRBD1 (6 bases). The CDR3 totals 15 residues. Germline assignment: CDR1 SGHRS and CDR2 YFSETQ. The ends were cut back, 2 bases at V and 3 bases at J, with 15 bases in the middle. The CDR3 bases are TGCGCCAGCAGCTTACAGGGCCCTAACCTCTACGAGCAGTACTTC. This gives the protein CASSLQGPNLYEQYF.

This clone was observed a few times. V and J are TRBV7-9 and TRBJ2-3, with a weak D call TRBD2 (6 bases). The germline CDR1 and CDR2 sequences are SEHNR and FQNEAQ (reference sequence). Trimming pared 6 bases from V and 1 base from J, leaving 11 bases between. The CDR3 sequence is 14 residues long. The CDR3 reads CASRSRDRTDTQYF. For the CDR3, the DNA is TGTGCCAGCAGGTCGCGGGACCGCACAGATACGCAGTATTTT.

The rearrangement links TRBV29-1 to TRBJ1-1; TRBD1 is a possible D gene (5 bases). CDR1 and CDR2 from the germline V gene are SQVTM and ANQGSEA. Trimming shortened V by 7 bases and J by 3 bases, and 24 bases separated the two germline ends. This CDR3 is built from 16 residues. The CDR3 spells CSDAGPGRALDTEAFF. Written as DNA, the CDR3 is TGCAGCGACGCAGGGCCAGGGAGGGCCTTAGACACTGAAGCTTTCTTT.

This clone is a singleton in its sample. The chain couples TRBV15 to TRBJ2-7; D uncertain. V lost 0 bases and J lost 4, with 10 bases in between. CDR1 is LNHNV and CDR2 is YYDKDF in the germline V gene (reference sequence). This CDR3 has 14 amino acids. CDR3 loop: CATSRERDAYEQYF. For the CDR3, the DNA is TGTGCCACCAGCAGAGAGAGAGATGCATACGAGCAGTACTTC.

This chain uses TRBV4-1 with TRBJ2-7; 8 bases match TRBD2. V shed 1 base and J 4 bases; nucleotides not matched to a gene: 15. The CDR3 extends over 18 amino acids. Per germline, CDR1 MGHRA and CDR2 YSYEKL. The CDR3 is CASSQGKRGSGSRYEQYF. CDR3 nucleotide sequence: TGCGCCAGCAGCCAAGGGAAGAGGGGCAGCGGGAGCAGGTACGAGCAGTACTTC.

This chain connects TRBV5-5 to TRBJ1-2; D ambiguous. Trimming cost V 5 bases and J 2 bases, with 13 bases left between them. The length of the CDR3 is 14 residues. The germline V gene has CDR1 SGHKS and CDR2 YYEKEE (reference sequence). Written as DNA, the CDR3 is TGTGCCAGCAGTGACCCCAGGAAGAACTATGGCTACACCTTC. This translates into CASSDPRKNYGYTF. The full variable domain, completed using reference TRBV5-5 and TRBJ1-2, is DAGVTQSPTHLIKTRGQQVTLRCSPISGHKSVSWYQQVLGQGPQFIFQYYEKEERGRGNFPDRFSARQFPNYSSELNVNALLLGDSALYLCASSDPRKNYGYTFGSGTRLTVV.

This chain connects TRBV5-1 to TRBJ1-1; D is unclear. Trimming left V 0 bases short and J 3 bases short, with 9 bases between. Germline V gives CDR1 SGHRS, CDR2 YFSETQ. This CDR3 spans 14 amino acids. CDR3 residues: CASSLGSLDTEAFF. DNA of the CDR3: TGCGCCAGCAGCTTGGGCAGTTTGGACACTGAAGCTTTCTTT.

The chain uses TRBV14 and TRBJ1-3; D gene ambiguous. Trimming stripped 4 bases from V and 0 bases from J, with 10 bases between. Germline V CDR1 and CDR2: SGHDN, FVKESK. This CDR3 spans 15 amino acids. CDR3 in DNA: TGTGCCAGCAGCCCCCTAGCCAGCTCTGGAAACACCATATATTTT. This sequence encodes CASSPLASSGNTIYF.

This chain links TRBV5-4 with TRBJ1-2, with 9 bases aligning to TRBD1. This CDR3 comprises 15 residues. Germline CDR1 SGHNT, CDR2 YYREEE (reference sequence). The V and J ends lost 4 bases and 6 bases, in that order; junction bases with no gene match: 10. The CDR3 DNA reads TGTGCCAGCAGCCAGGGACAGGGCCCCCGGGATGGCTACACCTTC. Residues: CASSQGQGPRDGYTF. The complete variable domain, with remaining parts taken from reference TRBV5-4 and TRBJ1-2, reads ETGVTQSPTHLIKTRGQQVTLRCSSQSGHNTVSWYQQALGQGPQFIFQYYREEENGRGNFPPRFSGLQFPNYSSELNVNALELDDSALYLCASSQGQGPRDGYTFGSGTRLTVV.

The chain carries TRBV19 and TRBJ2-4, with D perhaps matching TRBD2 (6 bases). Germline V CDR1 and CDR2: LNHDA, SQIVND (reference sequence). The CDR3 length is 16 residues. Deletions cut 0 bases from V and 11 bases from J, with 20 bases between. The CDR3, as DNA: TGTGCCAGTAGTATAGATGTGGGTAGGAGGGGCGGGTTTCAGTACTTC. It specifies CASSIDVGRRGGFQYF. Together with reference TRBV19 and TRBJ2-4, the CDR3 gives the full variable domain: DGGITQSPKYLFRKEGQNVTLSCEQNLNHDAMYWYRQDPGQGLRLIYYSQIVNDFQKGDIAEGYSVSREKKESFPLTVTSAQKNPTAFYLCASSIDVGRRGGFQYFGAGTRLSVL.

This sequence joins TRBV28 and TRBJ2-7; 8 bases agree with TRBD2. Germline lookup yields CDR1 MDHEN and CDR2 SYDVKM. Germline trimming cut 7 bases from V and 7 bases from J; bases unmatched to any gene: 18. The CDR3 totals 16 residues. The CDR3 DNA is TGTGCCAGCACCCCGCCTGCGGGAGGCTACCCTACGGAGCAGTACTTC. Translated, it gives CASTPPAGGYPTEQYF.

The chain joins TRBV18 to TRBJ2-7; D might be TRBD2 (6 bases). Trimming took 1 base from V and 5 from J, leaving 9 bases between them. The CDR3 totals 13 residues. Germline V gene lookup returns CDR1 KGHSH and CDR2 LQKENI. The CDR3 region is CASSPQASDEQYF. Written as DNA, the CDR3 is TGTGCCAGCTCACCACAGGCTAGCGACGAGCAGTACTTC.

This clone was observed a handful of times. A junction end diverges from the germline sequence, so it may reflect a read error. The CDR3 DNA sequence: TGTGCCAGCAGCTTGTGGCTAGAGAGAAGCTTC. This sequence encodes CASSLWLERSF. The V call is TRBV5-5, the J call TRBJ2-7; D is ambiguous. The CDR3 extends over 11 amino acids. Looked up from germline, CDR1 is SGHKS and CDR2 is YYEKEE (reference sequence). Looking up the rest from reference TRBV5-5 and TRBJ2-7 gives the full variable domain: DAGVTQSPTHLIKTRGQQVTLRCSPISGHKSVSWYQQVLGQGPQFIFQYYEKEERGRGNFPDRFSARQFPNYSSELNVNALLLGDSALYLCASSLWLERSFGPGTRLTVT.

This clone was detected only once. This chain links TRBV11-3 with TRBJ2-3; 13 nucleotides line up with TRBD2. V shed 3 bases and J 5 bases; nucleotides not matched to a gene: 8. The CDR3 length is 17 residues. Germline loops: CDR1 SGHNT, CDR2 YENEEA. CDR3 coding DNA: TGTGCCAGCAGCTTCGAGACTAGCGGGAGGCCTGGAGATACGCAGTATTTT. It translates to CASSFETSGRPGDTQYF.

This clone was found a few times. This sequence joins TRBV27 and TRBJ1-4; maybe TRBD1 (5 bases). CDR3 length: 15 residues. The germline CDR1 and CDR2 sequences are MNHEY and SMNVEV (reference sequence). Trimming removed 2 bases at V and 8 bases at J, with 15 bases between. CDR3 residues: CASSLTAFGGEKLFF. The CDR3 bases are TGTGCCAGCAGTTTAACCGCGTTTGGGGGGGAAAAACTGTTTTTT.

This rearrangement joins TRBV19 to TRBJ2-5; 9 positions match TRBD2. The CDR3 contains 14 residues. Per the germline V gene, CDR1 is LNHDA and CDR2 is SQIVND (reference sequence). V shed 6 bases, J shed 5 bases, and the junction held 7 bases outside the gene matches. This CDR3 is CASRGLAGSETQYF. The CDR3 bases are TGTGCCAGTAGGGGGCTAGCGGGAAGTGAGACCCAGTACTTC. The full variable domain, in which reference TRBV19 and TRBJ2-5 provide the parts outside the CDR3, is DGGITQSPKYLFRKEGQNVTLSCEQNLNHDAMYWYRQDPGQGLRLIYYSQIVNDFQKGDIAEGYSVSREKKESFPLTVTSAQKNPTAFYLCASRGLAGSETQYFGPGTRLLVL.

The chain has TRBV5-1 and TRBJ2-5, with 11 bases lining up with TRBD2. The junction had 8 bases not matched to a gene; V was cut back by 2 bases and J by 2 bases. This CDR3 has 17 amino acids. From germline, CDR1 is SGHRS and CDR2 YFSETQ. CDR3 bases: TGCGCCAGCAGCTTTAGGAGTGGGACTAGCGGACAAGAGACCCAGTACTTC. Amino acids: CASSFRSGTSGQETQYF.

The V and J genes are TRBV4-1 and TRBJ2-5; 11 nucleotides match TRBD2. Germline V gene lookup returns CDR1 MGHRA and CDR2 YSYEKL. With V trimmed by 1 base and J by 0 bases, 7 bases remained unmatched. The CDR3 runs 18 residues. In DNA, the CDR3 is TGCGCCAGCAGCCAAGGAAAAGGGACTAGCGGACACCAAGAGACCCAGTACTTC. This sequence encodes CASSQGKGTSGHQETQYF.

The chain recombines TRBV29-1 with TRBJ2-3; perhaps TRBD2 as D (5 bases). There are 15 residues in the CDR3. V was pared by 3 bases and J by 2 bases, with 15 bases between. Germline CDR1 is SQVTM and CDR2 is ANQGSEA. The CDR3 sequence: CSVDLSSPPTDTQYF. CDR3 in DNA: TGCAGCGTTGATCTGTCTAGCCCCCCCACAGATACGCAGTATTTT.

The rearrangement links TRBV27 to TRBJ1-5, with 9 bases identical to TRBD1. The CDR3 is 16 amino acids. With 5 bases clipped from V and 5 bases from J, the junction kept 10 bases outside the gene matches. Per germline, CDR1 MNHEY and CDR2 SMNVEV (reference sequence). The CDR3 nucleotides read TGTGCCAGCAGTCCCCCCCCGGGGACAGGGTATCAGCCCCAGCATTTT. It is translated as CASSPPPGTGYQPQHF.

The CDR3 coding sequence is TGTGCCAGCAGTGACTCGGTGGGGGCTAGGCTTGGCTACACCTTC. Translated, it gives CASSDSVGARLGYTF. V usage is TRBV6-4 and J usage is TRBJ1-2, with D perhaps matching TRBD1 (6 bases). CDR1 is MRHNA, CDR2 SNTAGT, per germline. CDR3 length: 15 amino acids. Trimming cost V 0 bases and J 7 bases, with 15 bases left between them.

The CDR3 here is CASSLSPDRLWGTEAFF. The CDR3 coding sequence is TGTGCCAGCAGCCTTTCTCCTGACAGGTTATGGGGCACTGAAGCTTTCTTT. The chain recombines TRBV7-2 with TRBJ1-1, with D possibly TRBD1 on 6 matching bases. The V gene's germline CDR1 is SGHTA and CDR2 FQGNSA. Trimming cost V 5 bases and J 4 bases, with 23 bases left between them. This CDR3 is built from 17 residues.

V usage is TRBV19 and J usage is TRBJ2-7, with D perhaps TRBD1 (5 bases). V lost 5 bases, J lost 2 bases, and 10 bases lay in between. The CDR3 length is 13 residues. Germline CDR1 reads LNHDA; CDR2 reads SQIVND (reference sequence). The CDR3 nucleotides read TGTGCCAGTAGTCAAGACAGACCCTACGAGCAGTACTTC. This translates into CASSQDRPYEQYF.